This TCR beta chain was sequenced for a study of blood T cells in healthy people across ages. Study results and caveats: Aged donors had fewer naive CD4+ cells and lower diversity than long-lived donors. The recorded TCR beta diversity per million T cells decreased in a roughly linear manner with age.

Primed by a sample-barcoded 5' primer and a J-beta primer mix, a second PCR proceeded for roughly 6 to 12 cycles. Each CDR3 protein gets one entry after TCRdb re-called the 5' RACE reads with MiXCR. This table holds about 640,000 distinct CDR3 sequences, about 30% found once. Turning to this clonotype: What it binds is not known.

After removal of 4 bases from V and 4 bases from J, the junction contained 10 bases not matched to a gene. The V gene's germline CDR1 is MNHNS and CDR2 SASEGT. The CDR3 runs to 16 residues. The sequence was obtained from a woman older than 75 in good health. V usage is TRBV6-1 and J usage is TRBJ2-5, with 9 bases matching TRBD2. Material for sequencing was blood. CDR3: CASSVGGGGARETQYF. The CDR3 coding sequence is TGTGCCAGCAGTGTGGGGGGCGGGGGGGCCCGAGAGACCCAGTACTTC.